This TCR beta chain is from a study of regulatory T cells in long-lasting Graves disease. Study-level results: Compared with new cases, persistent Graves' patients showed reduced TCR diversity. Public clonotype sharing was higher in persistent than newly diagnosed patients. With persistent disease, TRBV28, TRBJ1-2 and TRBJ2-5 were the favored segments.

Time point indicated: newly diagnosed GD, antithyroid drugs for less than 3 months. With RNA extracted from PBMCs as input, the TCR library was made. Through Arm-PCR of CDR3 regions and iRepertoire HTBI primers, TCR beta libraries were built. TCRdb reprocessed the multiplex PCR reads with MiXCR, giving one entry per CDR3 protein. The sample lists 400,000 to 550,000 distinct CDR3 sequences; about 15% were seen once. Regarding this clonotype: Its antigen is still unknown.

Germline V gene sequence: CDR1 KGHSH, CDR2 LQKENI. V was clipped by 2 bases and J by 0 bases, with 8 bases between them. The CDR3 totals 16 residues. These data were likewise used in another study, on T cells in Graves' hyperthyroidism and ophthalmopathy. From that paper: With a duration under 2 months, the hyperthyroidism was newly diagnosed in patients aged 18 to 65.

Sequencing used peripheral blood mononuclear cells (PBMCs), obtained at new diagnosis, from a patient treated with antithyroid drugs. This chain uses TRBV18 with TRBJ2-6, with D unclear. This TCR was recovered from a woman in her 30s with Graves disease. In DNA form, the CDR3 reads TGTGCCAGCTCACCAATTCTCGACTCTGGGGCCAACGTCCTGACTTTC. The encoded protein is CASSPILDSGANVLTF.